These 20 T cell receptor beta chains came from one sample sequenced in a study of T cells in Graves' hyperthyroidism and ophthalmopathy. RNA transcripts served as the template for amplifying TCR beta CDR3 regions. A first-round RT-PCR of the TCR CDR3 used the HTBI primer set. TCRdb independently ran MiXCR on the multiplex PCR reads; one entry per CDR3 protein. The sample gives 400,000 to 550,000 distinct CDR3 sequences, around an eighth of which show up once; less than 20% is in the top ten. The specimen was blood. The source is a woman between 18 and 30 years old with Graves' hyperthyroidism.

This clonotype was counted between two and nine times. The chain joins TRBV19 to TRBJ2-1, with a weak D call TRBD1 (5 bases). Germline CDR1 and CDR2: LNHDA and SQIVND (reference sequence). CDR3 length: 15 amino acids. V was shortened by 2 bases and J by 7 bases, with 15 bases between the two germline ends. The CDR3 DNA is TGTGCCAGTAGTATATCAACAGGTTCTGGGAATGAGCAGTTCTTC. Translation gives CASSISTGSGNEQFF.

The J gene is TRBJ2-5, the V gene TRBV19; D possibly uses TRBD1 or TRBD2 (5 bases each). From germline, CDR1 is LNHDA and CDR2 SQIVND (reference sequence). Trimming took off 3 bases at V and 7 bases at J, with 15 bases between the two ends. This CDR3 contains 14 residues. The DNA of the CDR3 is TGTGCCAGTAGTATGGGCGGCAGGGACGGGACCCAGTACTTC. Its translation: CASSMGGRDGTQYF.

This clonotype was counted a few times. The chain carries TRBV15 and TRBJ1-1, with D maybe TRBD1 (6 bases). Trimming took 3 bases from V and 3 from J, leaving 17 bases between them. The V gene's germline CDR1 is LNHNV and CDR2 YYDKDF (reference sequence). The CDR3 length is 16 residues. The CDR3 nucleotides read TGTGCCACCAGCAGCCTCCGGACAGATATGGACACTGAAGCTTTCTTT. Protein: CATSSLRTDMDTEAFF. Full variable domain (outside the CDR3, taken from reference TRBV15 and TRBJ1-1): DAMVIQNPRYQVTQFGKPVTLSCSQTLNHNVMYWYQQKSSQAPKLLFHYYDKDFNNEADTPDNFQSRRPNTSFCFLDIRSPGLGDTAMYLCATSSLRTDMDTEAFFGQGTRLTVV.

Many counts were recorded for this clonotype. The V gene is TRBV11-2, the J gene TRBJ1-2; TRBD1 is a possible D gene (6 bases). Germline V gives CDR1 SGHAT, CDR2 FQNNGV. Trimming took 5 bases from V and 4 from J, leaving 11 bases between them. The CDR3 length is 13 residues. CDR3 sequence: CASSSLGGYGYTF. In DNA, the CDR3 is TGTGCCAGCAGCAGTTTAGGGGGCTATGGCTACACCTTC.

This clonotype was counted at least ten times. This rearrangement joins TRBV2 to TRBJ2-1; the D is unclear. Germline V gene lookup returns CDR1 SNHLY and CDR2 FYNNEI. V was shortened by 2 bases and J by 6 bases, with 17 bases between the two germline ends. The CDR3 spans 16 residues. This chain's CDR3 is CASSEYFGAKINEQFF. The DNA of the CDR3 is TGTGCCAGCAGTGAATATTTTGGTGCGAAGATCAATGAGCAGTTCTTC. Variable domain in full (rest from reference TRBV2 and TRBJ2-1): EPEVTQTPSHQVTQMGQEVILRCVPISNHLYFYWYRQILGQKVEFLVSFYNNEISEKSEIFDDQFSVERPDGSNFTLKIRSTKLEDSAMYFCASSEYFGAKINEQFFGPGTRLTVL.

This clonotype was picked up many times. This sequence joins TRBV30 and TRBJ2-2, with a tentative D call TRBD2 (7 bases). Germline V gene data show CDR1 as GTSNPN and CDR2 as SVGIG (reference sequence). The CDR3 is made up of 16 amino acids. Trimming removed 4 bases from V and 5 bases from J, with 20 bases in between. CDR3 loop: CAWNPRTRRGTGELFF. CDR3 sequence (DNA): TGTGCCTGGAACCCCCGGACTAGAAGGGGGACCGGGGAGCTGTTTTTT.

There are many counts of this clonotype. This rearrangement joins TRBV12-3 or TRBV12-4 to TRBJ2-1; no clear D gene. The V end was cut by 4 bases, the J end by 7 bases, with 2 bases between. CDR3 size: 10 residues. The CDR3 nucleotides read TGTGCCAGCAGTTCAAATGAGCAGTTCTTC. Residues: CASSSNEQFF.

This clonotype turned up a few times. The chain joins TRBV29-1 to TRBJ2-1, with D tentatively TRBD2 (6 bases). From germline, CDR1 is SQVTM and CDR2 ANQGSEA. Between the trimmed V and J ends, which lost 4 bases and 9 bases, there was a span of 22 bases. The CDR3 consists of 15 residues. CDR3 nucleotide sequence: TGCAGCGTTGGGGCTAAGTCGGGGGTCGGGAGTGAGCAGTTCTTC. Residues: CSVGAKSGVGSEQFF.

This clonotype appeared many times. V usage is TRBV2 and J usage is TRBJ2-3; no reliable D call. The CDR3 spans 15 residues. CDR1 is SNHLY, CDR2 FYNNEI, per germline. Trimming removed 4 bases at V and 0 bases at J, with 11 bases between. In DNA form, the CDR3 reads TGTGCCAGCAGTGCCCGGTTTACGAGCACAGATACGCAGTATTTT. The encoded protein is CASSARFTSTDTQYF. The full variable domain, its missing parts supplied by reference TRBV2 and TRBJ2-3, is EPEVTQTPSHQVTQMGQEVILRCVPISNHLYFYWYRQILGQKVEFLVSFYNNEISEKSEIFDDQFSVERPDGSNFTLKIRSTKLEDSAMYFCASSARFTSTDTQYFGPGTRLTVL.

This clonotype occurred many times. This chain links TRBV5-6 with TRBJ1-2; 7 bases are a match to TRBD1. With 3 bases clipped from V and 5 bases from J, the junction kept 10 bases outside the gene matches. The CDR3 is 15 amino acids. CDR1 is SGHDT and CDR2 is YYEEEE in the germline V gene. CDR3 in amino acids: CASSSGYRGNYGYTF. For the CDR3, the DNA is TGTGCCAGCAGCTCTGGATACAGGGGAAATTATGGCTACACCTTC. The complete variable domain, with remaining parts taken from reference TRBV5-6 and TRBJ1-2, reads DAGVTQSPTHLIKTRGQQVTLRCSPKSGHDTVSWYQQALGQGPQFIFQYYEEEERQRGNFPDRFSGHQFPNYSSELNVNALLLGDSALYLCASSSGYRGNYGYTFGSGTRLTVV.

In its sample, this clonotype was seen many times. The rearrangement uses TRBV12-3 or TRBV12-4 and TRBJ1-1, with D unclear. This CDR3 has 14 amino acids. V shed 5 bases and J shed 2 bases, with 12 bases lying between them. The CDR3 protein is CASSPLSTNTEAFF. Written as DNA, the CDR3 is TGTGCCAGCAGTCCTCTCAGTACAAACACTGAAGCTTTCTTT.

At least ten counts were recorded for this clonotype. The rearrangement joins TRBV20-1 to TRBJ1-4; no firm D call. The V and J ends lost 0 bases and 0 bases respectively, with 20 bases between them. The CDR3 has 19 amino acids. CDR1 and CDR2 (germline): DFQATT, SNEGSKA (reference sequence). This CDR3 is CSARDPQVEPGATNEKLFF. CDR3 nucleotides: TGCAGTGCTAGAGATCCGCAGGTTGAGCCAGGTGCAACTAATGAAAAACTGTTTTTT.

This clonotype was seen at least ten times. The chain links TRBV12-3 or TRBV12-4 to TRBJ1-2, with D uncertain. The ends were cut back, 5 bases at V and 5 bases at J, with 3 bases in the middle. This CDR3 has 10 residues. In nucleotides, the CDR3 is TGTGCCAGCAGTCAGTATGGCTACACCTTC. The encoded protein is CASSQYGYTF.

The rearrangement links TRBV7-6 to TRBJ2-5; D uncertain. The CDR3 covers 14 residues. Germline values: CDR1 SGHVS, CDR2 FNYEAQ. The V gene lost 1 base and the J gene lost 5 bases, with 11 bases spanning the gap. CDR3 DNA: TGTGCCAGCAGCTTAGTGACCCCTGGTGAGACCCAGTACTTC. Protein product: CASSLVTPGETQYF.

This clonotype was picked up many times. The V call is TRBV20-1, the J call TRBJ2-3; 10 positions match TRBD2. The CDR3 covers 16 residues. V was pared by 6 bases and J by 4 bases, with 13 bases of the junction left unmatched. Germline assignment: CDR1 DFQATT and CDR2 SNEGSKA (reference sequence). In nucleotides, the CDR3 is TGCAGTGCCTCCGGGGATGGAGCGGGAGGGTCAGATACGCAGTATTTT. Translated, it gives CSASGDGAGGSDTQYF.

The chain is built from TRBV11-3 and TRBJ1-2; no reliable D call. The CDR3 extends over 13 amino acids. V was clipped by 5 bases and J by 8 bases, with 15 bases between them. Germline V lookup: CDR1 SGHNT, CDR2 YENEEA. The CDR3: CASSAADTSGYTF. The DNA for the CDR3 is TGTGCCAGCAGCGCCGCTGACACGTCGGGCTACACCTTC.

This clonotype showed up many times. This rearrangement joins TRBV4-1 to TRBJ2-5; tentatively, D is TRBD2 (6 bases). Trimming took off 4 bases at V and 3 bases at J, with 15 bases between the two ends. This CDR3 region has 15 residues. CDR1 and CDR2 (germline): MGHRA, YSYEKL. The CDR3 loop is CASSPKVGGEETQYF. The CDR3 bases are TGCGCCAGCAGCCCCAAAGTGGGGGGAGAAGAGACCCAGTACTTC.

This clonotype was detected a few times. The gene calls are TRBV19 and TRBJ2-1; D may match TRBD1 or TRBD2 (5 bases each). Trimming took off 4 bases at V and 8 bases at J, with 18 bases between the two ends. The CDR3 contains 15 residues. In germline, CDR1 is LNHDA, CDR2 SQIVND (reference sequence). In DNA form, the CDR3 reads TGTGCCAGTAGTACTGGGACGGGCTACCTCCATGAGCAGTTCTTC. Its translation: CASSTGTGYLHEQFF.

There are many counts of this clonotype. The rearrangement links TRBV6-6 to TRBJ1-5; D is ambiguous. Germline V gene lookup returns CDR1 MNHNY and CDR2 SVGAGI (reference sequence). The CDR3 is made up of 16 amino acids. V was cut by 0 bases and J by 0 bases, with 9 bases left in between. CDR3 amino acids: CASSYSADYSNQPQHF. The CDR3 DNA reads TGTGCCAGCAGTTACTCGGCCGATTATAGCAATCAGCCCCAGCATTTT.

This clonotype was seen ten or more times. This chain uses TRBV20-1 with TRBJ2-6; 7 positions match TRBD1. Germline V lookup: CDR1 DFQATT, CDR2 SNEGSKA (reference sequence). The CDR3 is made up of 15 amino acids. Losses at the gene ends were 0 bases for V and 15 bases for J; bases not matched to a gene: 14. CDR3 protein: CSARDPIGGMWDLTF. The CDR3 nucleotides are TGCAGTGCTAGAGACCCAATAGGGGGCATGTGGGACCTGACTTTC.